Reported below is one TCR beta chain. This sample is part of a study of blood T cell repertoires in COVID-19. On the study more broadly: Both acute and convalescent COVID-19 samples were obtained from the United States, Italy and Spain. Nucleic acid was either cDNA or gDNA, and it came from T cells, B-cell-depleted T cells, or PBMCs.

Study processing details: Amplifying reference gene primers gave estimates of nucleated cell counts. Generated by immunoSEQ multiplex PCR, the TCRdb table keeps only in-frame clones and is missing some. V and J calls plus clone size are reproduced from that table; the DNA served to infer D and trimming. The repertoire includes 300,000 to 400,000 clones, around nine tenths of them detected once, and around 3% sits in the top ten. The origin of this receptor is a human donor in a cohort sampled during active COVID-19. Sequenced: peripheral blood.

The CDR3 DNA follows: TGTGCCAGCAGCCTTAGGACAGGGGCTGGGGCCAACGTCCTGACTTTC. It encodes CASSLRTGAGANVLTF. The chain joins TRBV11-1 to TRBJ2-6, with 9 bases aligning to TRBD1. Losses at the gene ends were 5 bases for V and 2 bases for J; bases not matched to a gene: 4. Germline V gene data show CDR1 as SGHAT and CDR2 as FQDESV (reference sequence). The CDR3 has 16 residues. Using reference TRBV11-1 and TRBJ2-6 for the parts outside the CDR3, the full variable domain is EAEVAQSPRYKITEKSQAVAFWCDPISGHATLYWYRQILGQGPELLVQFQDESVVDDSQLPKDRFSAERLKGVDSTLKIQPAELGDSAMYLCASSLRTGAGANVLTFGAGSRLTVL.